The TCR beta chain under discussion was sequenced for a study of blood T cell repertoires in COVID-19. Generated by immunoSEQ multiplex PCR, the TCRdb table keeps only in-frame clones and is missing some. The table includes about 32,000 clones, approximately 95% detected once. The sample holds one count of this clone. This clonotype was obtained from a male donor with active COVID-19. The source material was peripheral blood.

Here the CDR3 reads CASSLGPNGVAEKLFF. CDR3 sequence (DNA): TGCGCCAGCAGCTTGGGACCTAACGGGGTGGCTGAAAAACTGTTTTTT. The V and J genes are TRBV5-1 and TRBJ1-4; D is ambiguous. Germline-derived CDR1 and CDR2 are SGHRS and YFSETQ. The CDR3 covers 16 residues. Trimming left V 0 bases short and J 7 bases short, with 16 bases between.